Below, 15 T cell receptor beta chains from the same sample are listed, as sequenced in a study of patients and donors after allogeneic stem cell transplantation. MiXCR was run by TCRdb on the RT-PCR reads, yielding one entry per CDR3 protein. The sample records 390,000 or so distinct CDR3 sequences, roughly 17% being singletons. The specimen sequenced was blood, either unsorted or a sorted T cell fraction (not recorded which). The receptors were gathered from a human donor who was either an allogeneic HSCT recipient or a stem cell or donor lymphocyte infusion donor (not recorded which). It is not recorded whose cells these are; they may come from a transplant donor.

As DNA, the CDR3 is TGTGCCAGCAGCCTATCGGACGGACCTCCTGGAAACACCATATATTTT. Protein product: CASSLSDGPPGNTIYF. The chain recombines TRBV6-1 with TRBJ1-3; D gene uncertain. CDR1 MNHNS and CDR2 SASEGT come from the germline V gene. V was shortened by 6 bases and J by 2 bases, with 17 bases between the two germline ends. CDR3 size: 16 residues.

This clonotype was observed a few times. The chain has TRBV24-1 and TRBJ2-1; D is perhaps TRBD1 or TRBD2 (6 bases each). The CDR3 consists of 14 residues. Trimming removed 1 base at V and 6 bases at J, with 9 bases between. CDR1 and CDR2 from the germline V gene are KGHDR and SFDVKD. CDR3 sequence: CATSDFGGGNEQFF. The CDR3 nucleotides read TGTGCCACCAGTGATTTCGGAGGGGGCAATGAGCAGTTCTTC.

The chain links TRBV24-1 to TRBJ2-2, with D possibly TRBD1 on 6 matching bases. Germline assignment: CDR1 KGHDR and CDR2 SFDVKD. Trimming removed 3 bases at V and 2 bases at J, with 15 bases between. This CDR3 contains 17 residues. CDR3 residues: CATSDPRGTRNTGELFF. CDR3 nucleotide sequence: TGTGCCACCAGTGATCCTAGGGGGACCAGAAACACCGGGGAGCTGTTTTTT.

The sample holds a few counts of this clonotype. This chain links TRBV7-3 with TRBJ2-1, with TRBD2 matching over 8 bases. The germline V gene encodes CDR1 SGHTA and CDR2 FQGTGA. V dropped 5 bases and J dropped 7; count of bases not matched to a gene: 7. The length of the CDR3 is 14 residues. For the CDR3, the DNA is TGTGCCAGCAGCCGGGGGGGCCTGAGGAATGAGCAGTTCTTC. Translated: CASSRGGLRNEQFF.

The V call is TRBV7-9, the J call TRBJ2-1, with D perhaps TRBD1 or TRBD2 (6 bases each). The ends were cut back, 2 bases at V and 9 bases at J, with 8 bases in the middle. The CDR3 consists of 12 residues. CDR1 is SEHNR, CDR2 FQNEAQ, per germline (reference sequence). The CDR3 loop reads CASSLPGAEQFF. DNA for the CDR3: TGTGCCAGCAGCTTACCGGGGGCTGAGCAGTTCTTC.

The chain is built from TRBV12-3 or TRBV12-4 and TRBJ1-2, with D unclear. V was shortened by 6 bases and J by 2 bases, with 13 bases between the two germline ends. The CDR3 has 14 residues. The CDR3 nucleotides read TGTGCCAGCAGCCTCATACGAGGGAACTATGGCTACACCTTC. It codes for CASSLIRGNYGYTF.

Here the CDR3 reads CSAKPHGETQYF. CDR3 coding DNA: TGCAGTGCTAAACCCCATGGAGAGACCCAGTACTTC. V usage is TRBV20-1 and J usage is TRBJ2-5; D is undetermined. Germline loops: CDR1 DFQATT, CDR2 SNEGSKA (reference sequence). This CDR3 spans 12 amino acids. V lost 4 bases to trimming and J lost 4 bases, with 10 bases between them.

The chain carries TRBV4-3 and TRBJ2-4, with 7 bases lining up with TRBD1. Unmatched junction bases numbered 4, after V lost 0 bases and J lost 2 bases. CDR3 size: 16 residues. Germline V gene sequence: CDR1 LGHNA, CDR2 YSLEER. CDR3 amino acids: CASSQDQTGSKNIQYF. The DNA of the CDR3 is TGCGCCAGCAGCCAAGATCAGACAGGGTCCAAAAACATTCAGTACTTC.

This clonotype was observed once. The rearrangement joins TRBV6-1 to TRBJ1-3, with TRBD1 matching over 7 bases. The V gene end was trimmed by 6 bases and the J gene end by 0 bases; junction bases not matched to a gene: 5. Germline loops: CDR1 MNHNS, CDR2 SASEGT. The CDR3 length is 15 residues. The CDR3 region is CASRTRTGSGNTIYF. The CDR3 DNA sequence: TGTGCCAGCAGAACCCGGACAGGCTCTGGAAACACCATATATTTT.

The chain employs TRBV27 and TRBJ1-2; D may be TRBD1 (5 bases). The V end lost 4 bases, the J end lost 4 bases, and 16 bases lay between the germline ends. CDR3 length equals 15 residues. CDR1 and CDR2 from the germline V gene are MNHEY and SMNVEV (reference sequence). CDR3 nucleotides: TGTGCCAGCAGTTGGGGAGGGGCCTCCTCCTATGGCTACACCTTC. Translated, it gives CASSWGGASSYGYTF.

The chain carries TRBV5-1 and TRBJ2-5; 7 bases agree with TRBD1. V dropped 2 bases and J dropped 4; count of bases not matched to a gene: 8. CDR3 size: 15 residues. CDR1 and CDR2 (germline): SGHRS, YFSETQ. The CDR3 coding sequence is TGCGCCAGCAGCTTCGCCCGACAGGGCGGAGAGACCCAGTACTTC. This codes for CASSFARQGGETQYF.

This clonotype was recorded once. This chain links TRBV11-3 with TRBJ2-6; D possibly matches TRBD1 or TRBD2 (5 bases each). The V end was cut by 0 bases, the J end by 0 bases, with 9 bases between. The CDR3 contains 17 residues. Germline CDR1 and CDR2: SGHNT and YENEEA. CDR3: CASSLDSGGSGANVLTF. The CDR3 DNA follows: TGTGCCAGCAGCTTAGATAGTGGGGGCTCTGGGGCCAACGTCCTGACTTTC.

This clonotype appeared a few times. The V and J genes are TRBV6-5 and TRBJ1-4; a weak D match, TRBD1 (5 bases). The CDR3 loop spans 14 amino acids. The germline V and J ends were trimmed by 0 bases and 6 bases, with 8 bases remaining between them. Germline V lookup: CDR1 MNHEY, CDR2 SVGAGI. CDR3 residues: CASSYSTGHEKLFF. The CDR3 nucleotides are TGTGCCAGCAGTTACTCTACGGGGCATGAAAAACTGTTTTTT.

The chain has TRBV3-1 and TRBJ2-5, with D perhaps being TRBD1 or TRBD2 (5 bases each). V lost 1 base, J lost 3 bases, and 15 bases lay in between. Germline V gives CDR1 LGHDT, CDR2 YNNKEL (reference sequence). The CDR3 totals 16 residues. CDR3 bases: TGTGCCAGCAGCCAAGGGGGGTCGACAGTCGAAGAGACCCAGTACTTC. It specifies CASSQGGSTVEETQYF.

This chain uses TRBV3-1 with TRBJ1-1; D gene unclear. The V and J ends lost 2 bases and 4 bases respectively, with 8 bases between them. This CDR3 has 13 amino acids. Germline V gene sequence: CDR1 LGHDT, CDR2 YNNKEL (reference sequence). CDR3 region: CASSQRRVTEAFF. CDR3 in DNA: TGTGCCAGCAGCCAAAGAAGAGTCACTGAAGCTTTCTTT.